The 5 T cell receptor beta chains listed next were all sequenced from one sample in a study of cytomegalovirus exposure and HLA in healthy donors. Clones were read by immunoSEQ multiplex PCR, and TCRdb kept only the in-frame ones, dropping some. The data contain some 340,000 clones, about nine tenths of them singletons. The sequenced material came from PBMCs. The source is a woman in her 30s in good health and CMV-seropositive.

The chain uses TRBV6-1 and TRBJ2-7; perhaps TRBD2 as D (5 bases). Per germline, CDR1 MNHNS and CDR2 SASEGT. The V end was cut by 2 bases, the J end by 5 bases, with 16 bases between. This CDR3 contains 15 residues. CDR3 nucleotide sequence: TGTGCCAGCAGTGAACCGGGAACACTTAAACACGAGCAGTACTTC. Protein product: CASSEPGTLKHEQYF.

This chain's CDR3 is CASSVKHRAGANVLTF. The CDR3 DNA is TGTGCCAGCAGCGTAAAGCACAGGGCTGGGGCCAACGTCCTGACTTTC. The rearrangement uses TRBV9 and TRBJ2-6; D possibly corresponds to TRBD1 (6 bases). The CDR3 has 16 residues. Deletions cut 1 base from V and 2 bases from J, with 10 bases between. The germline V gene encodes CDR1 SGDLS and CDR2 YYNGEE.

This clone was detected only once. J is TRBJ2-5 and V is TRBV7-8; 7 bases align to TRBD1. CDR3 length: 15 residues. Trimming took 2 bases from V and 1 from J; bases not matched to a gene: 4. Germline-derived CDR1 and CDR2 are SGHVS and FQNEAQ. CDR3 nucleotides: TGTGCCAGCAGCTTACGGCAGGGGGTCCAAGAGACCCAGTACTTC. It codes for CASSLRQGVQETQYF. Using reference TRBV7-8 and TRBJ2-5 for the parts outside the CDR3, the full variable domain is GAGVSQSPRYKVAKRGQDVALRCDPISGHVSLFWYQQALGQGPEFLTYFQNEAQLDKSGLPSDRFFAERPEGSVSTLKIQRTQQEDSAVYLCASSLRQGVQETQYFGPGTRLLVL.

The CDR3: CATGPPPNEQYF. Here the CDR3 DNA reads TGTGCCACAGGCCCTCCCCCTAATGAGCAGTACTTC. The rearrangement links TRBV28 to TRBJ2-7; D not certain. The CDR3 runs to 12 residues. Trimming removed 10 bases at V and 7 bases at J, with 17 bases between. CDR1 is MDHEN, CDR2 SYDVKM, per germline.

This chain uses TRBV27 with TRBJ1-1, with 7 bases lining up with TRBD1. The CDR3 runs to 16 residues. The V segment lost 6 bases and the J segment 2 bases; nucleotides outside the gene matches: 12. Per the germline V gene, CDR1 is MNHEY and CDR2 is SMNVEV (reference sequence). This CDR3 is CASSQLVDRANTEAFF. CDR3 sequence (DNA): TGTGCCAGCAGCCAACTAGTAGACAGGGCAAACACTGAAGCTTTCTTT.